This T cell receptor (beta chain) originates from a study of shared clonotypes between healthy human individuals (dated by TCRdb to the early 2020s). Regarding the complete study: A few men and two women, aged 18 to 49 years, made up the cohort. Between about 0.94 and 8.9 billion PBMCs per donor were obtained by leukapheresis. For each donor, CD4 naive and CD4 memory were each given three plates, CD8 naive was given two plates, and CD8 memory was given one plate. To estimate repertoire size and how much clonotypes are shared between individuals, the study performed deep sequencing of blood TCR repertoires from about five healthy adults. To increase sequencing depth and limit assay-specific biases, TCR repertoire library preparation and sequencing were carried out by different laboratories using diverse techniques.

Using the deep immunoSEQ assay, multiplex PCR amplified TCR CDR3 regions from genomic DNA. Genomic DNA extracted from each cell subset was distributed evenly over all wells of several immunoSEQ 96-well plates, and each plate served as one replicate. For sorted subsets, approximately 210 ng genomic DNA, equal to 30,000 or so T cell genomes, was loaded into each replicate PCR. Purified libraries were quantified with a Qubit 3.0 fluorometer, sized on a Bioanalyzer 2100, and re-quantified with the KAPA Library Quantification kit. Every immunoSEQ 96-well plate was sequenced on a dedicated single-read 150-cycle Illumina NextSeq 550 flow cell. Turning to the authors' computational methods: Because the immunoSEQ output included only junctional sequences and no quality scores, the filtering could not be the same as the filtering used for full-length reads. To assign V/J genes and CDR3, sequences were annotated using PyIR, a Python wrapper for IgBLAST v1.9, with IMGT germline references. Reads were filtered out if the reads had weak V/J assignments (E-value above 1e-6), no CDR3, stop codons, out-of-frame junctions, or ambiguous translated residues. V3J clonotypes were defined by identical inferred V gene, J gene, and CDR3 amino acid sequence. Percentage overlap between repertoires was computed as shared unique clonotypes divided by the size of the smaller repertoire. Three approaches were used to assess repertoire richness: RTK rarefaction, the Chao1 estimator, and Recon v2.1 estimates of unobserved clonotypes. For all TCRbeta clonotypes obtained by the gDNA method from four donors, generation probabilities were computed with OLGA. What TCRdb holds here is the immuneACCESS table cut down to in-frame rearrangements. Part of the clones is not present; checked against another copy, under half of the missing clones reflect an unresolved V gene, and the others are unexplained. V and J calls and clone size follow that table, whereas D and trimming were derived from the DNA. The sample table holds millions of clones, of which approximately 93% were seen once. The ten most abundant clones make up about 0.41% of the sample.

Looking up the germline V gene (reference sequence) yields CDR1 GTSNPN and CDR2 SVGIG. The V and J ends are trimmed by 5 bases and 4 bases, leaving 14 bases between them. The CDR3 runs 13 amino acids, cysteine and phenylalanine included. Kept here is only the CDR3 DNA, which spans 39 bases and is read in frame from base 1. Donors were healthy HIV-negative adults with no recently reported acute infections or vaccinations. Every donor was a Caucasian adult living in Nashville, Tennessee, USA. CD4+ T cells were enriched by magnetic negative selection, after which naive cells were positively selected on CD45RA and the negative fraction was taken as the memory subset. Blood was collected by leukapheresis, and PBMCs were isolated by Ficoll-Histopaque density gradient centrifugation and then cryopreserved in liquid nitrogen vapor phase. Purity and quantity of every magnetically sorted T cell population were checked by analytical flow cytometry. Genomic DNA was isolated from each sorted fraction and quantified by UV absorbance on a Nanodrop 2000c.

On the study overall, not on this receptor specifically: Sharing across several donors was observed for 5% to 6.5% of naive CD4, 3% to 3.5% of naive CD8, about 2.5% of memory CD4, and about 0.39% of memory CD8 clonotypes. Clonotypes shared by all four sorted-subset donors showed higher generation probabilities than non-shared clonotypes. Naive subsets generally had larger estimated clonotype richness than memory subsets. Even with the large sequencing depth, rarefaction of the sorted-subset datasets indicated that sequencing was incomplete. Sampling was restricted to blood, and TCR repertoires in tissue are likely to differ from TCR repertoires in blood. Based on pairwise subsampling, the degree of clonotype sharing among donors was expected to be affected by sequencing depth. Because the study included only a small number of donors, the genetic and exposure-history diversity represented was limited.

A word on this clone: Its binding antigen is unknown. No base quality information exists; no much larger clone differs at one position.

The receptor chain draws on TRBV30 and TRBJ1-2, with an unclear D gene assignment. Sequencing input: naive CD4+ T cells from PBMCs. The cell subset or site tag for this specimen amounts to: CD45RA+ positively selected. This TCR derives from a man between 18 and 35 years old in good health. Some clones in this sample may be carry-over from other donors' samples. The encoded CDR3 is CAWDPGQSYGYTF. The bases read TGTGCCTGGGACCCCGGGCAGAGCTATGGCTACACCTTC.